The present entry profiles one TCR beta chain with its context. Its matching antigen is unknown. The CDR3 sequence is 15 residues long. Germline CDR1 and CDR2: MNHEY and SMNVEV (reference sequence). V was pared by 5 bases and J by 3 bases, with 11 bases between. By quantitative 5'-RACE with molecular barcodes, the TCR beta libraries were made. Using its own MiXCR run on the 5' RACE reads, TCRdb lists one record per CDR3 protein. The sample consists of 350,000 or so distinct CDR3 sequences, 8% of them appearing once. This sample stems from a study of CD8 T cells in ankylosing spondylitis. Study-level results: Characteristic of ankylosing spondylitis blood, it appeared, was a TCR beta motif comprising eight highly homologous variants. The clones that were linked to disease were reported to be significantly enriched in matched synovial fluid samples from ankylosing spondylitis patients.

Sequenced sample: blood, either unsorted or a sorted T cell fraction (not recorded which). The clonotype originates from a male donor with ankylosing spondylitis. The chain links TRBV27 to TRBJ1-6, with D perhaps matching TRBD1 (5 bases). The CDR3 loop is CASSIGAGYNSPLHF. In DNA form, the CDR3 reads TGTGCCAGCAGTATCGGGGCAGGCTATAATTCACCCCTCCACTTT.